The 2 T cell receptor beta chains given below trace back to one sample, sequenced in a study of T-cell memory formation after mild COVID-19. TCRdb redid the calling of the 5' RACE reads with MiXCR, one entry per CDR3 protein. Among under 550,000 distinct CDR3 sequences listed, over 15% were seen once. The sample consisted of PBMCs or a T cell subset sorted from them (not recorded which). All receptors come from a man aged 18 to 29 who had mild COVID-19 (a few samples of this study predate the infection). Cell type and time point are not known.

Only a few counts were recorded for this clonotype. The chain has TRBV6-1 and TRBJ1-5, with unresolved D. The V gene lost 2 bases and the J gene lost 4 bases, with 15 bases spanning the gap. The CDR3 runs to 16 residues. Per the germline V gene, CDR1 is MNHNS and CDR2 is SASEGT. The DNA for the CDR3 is TGTGCCAGCAGTGAATGGGCGGCGGCCCCAAATCAGCCCCAGCATTTT. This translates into CASSEWAAAPNQPQHF.

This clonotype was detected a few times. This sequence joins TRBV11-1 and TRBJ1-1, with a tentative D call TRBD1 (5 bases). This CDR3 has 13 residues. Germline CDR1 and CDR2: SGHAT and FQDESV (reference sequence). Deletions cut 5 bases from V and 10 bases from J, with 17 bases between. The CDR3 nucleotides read TGTGCCAGCAGCCGCGGGACGTCCGATGGAGCTTTCTTT. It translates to CASSRGTSDGAFF.